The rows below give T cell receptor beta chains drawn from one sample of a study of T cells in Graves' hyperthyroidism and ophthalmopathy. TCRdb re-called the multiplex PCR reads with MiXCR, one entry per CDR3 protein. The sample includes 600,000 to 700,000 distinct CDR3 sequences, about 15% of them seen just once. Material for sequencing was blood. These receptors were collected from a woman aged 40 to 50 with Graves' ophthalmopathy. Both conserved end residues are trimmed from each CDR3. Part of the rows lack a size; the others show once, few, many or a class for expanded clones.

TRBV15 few ATSQDRGDEQF
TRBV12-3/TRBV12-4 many ASRKGLAVNEQY
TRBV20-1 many SASPTRVTYEQY
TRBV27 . ASSLKGRGYEQY
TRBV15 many ATSRGVSQGPGNTIY
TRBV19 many ASSIATGTRNTEAF
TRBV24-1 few ATSDSGGGKPEAF
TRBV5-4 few ASSASTGILYGYT
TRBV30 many AWITGGNYGYT
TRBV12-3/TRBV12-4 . ASRSTGRGRGYT
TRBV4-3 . ASSQEVARSGNTIY
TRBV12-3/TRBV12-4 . ASSFPLWQGRANTEAF
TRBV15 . ATSKYGTTYYEQY
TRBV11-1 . ASSSQLAGGSTGELF
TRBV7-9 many ASSRSTGGNEQY
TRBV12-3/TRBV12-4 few ASSRTGLQPQH
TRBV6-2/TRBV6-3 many ASSSAGEWTQY
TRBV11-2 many ASSQWDGGEGYGYT
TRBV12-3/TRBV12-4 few ASTRRRENTGELF
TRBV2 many ASVQGQRNTEAF
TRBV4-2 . ASSQGRGAGELF
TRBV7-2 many ASSPKETQY
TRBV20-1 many SALRETQY
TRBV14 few ASSQDLGLARYEQY
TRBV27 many ASCPRLSVGVGELF
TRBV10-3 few AISGQGSGQPQH
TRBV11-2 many ASSLDGNLVYEQY
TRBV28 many ASRLGLQETQY
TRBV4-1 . ASSQGLGAAQY
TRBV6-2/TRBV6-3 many ASRVRGQRSNTEAF
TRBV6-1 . ASMPQAGPYEQY